This T cell receptor beta chain was obtained from a study of T-cell memory formation after mild COVID-19. Study outcomes and limitations: Within pre-infection memory, some responding clones were found, suggesting cross-reactive memory joined.

Concerning this clonotype itself: Its antigen is still unknown.

From the 5' RACE reads, TCRdb called clonotypes with MiXCR, one entry per CDR3 protein. Here the sample spans about 430,000 distinct CDR3 sequences, roughly 17% being singletons. The specimen was PBMCs or a T cell subset sorted from them (not recorded which). The origin of this receptor is a man between 18 and 35 years old who had mild COVID-19 (a few samples of this study predate the infection). Cell type and time point are not known.

The CDR3 region has the DNA TGCGCCAGCAGCCAAGATGAGGGGCCTAACTATGGCTACACCTTC. Translated: CASSQDEGPNYGYTF. This chain uses TRBV4-3 with TRBJ1-2, with D possibly matching TRBD1 (5 bases). The V end lost 0 bases, the J end lost 0 bases, and 8 bases lay between the germline ends. The CDR3 contains 15 residues. Per germline, CDR1 LGHNA and CDR2 YSLEER.